This T cell receptor (beta chain) was captured in a study of blood T cell repertoires in COVID-19. Trimming took 4 bases from V and 3 from J; bases not matched to a gene: 5. The V gene's germline CDR1 is MNHEY and CDR2 SMNVEV (reference sequence). The CDR3 runs to 14 residues. Libraries were prepared by immunoSEQ multiplex PCR; TCRdb keeps only in-frame clonotypes and omits some of them. This table holds over 150,000 clones, 80% to 90% found once. The origin of this receptor is a man aged 65 to 85 with active or convalescent COVID-19. Source material: peripheral blood. The rearrangement joins TRBV27 to TRBJ1-1, with TRBD1 matching over 7 bases. CDR3 amino acids: CASSWGQRDTEAFF. The CDR3, as DNA: TGTGCCAGCAGTTGGGGACAGAGAGACACTGAAGCTTTCTTT.